The 29 T cell receptor beta chains presented below share a single source sample, sequenced in a study of blood T cell repertoires in COVID-19 (dated by TCRdb to about 2020). Preparation of the library involved the immunoSEQ multiplex PCR assay. TCRdb stores this immuneACCESS table with in-frame sequences only. Part of the clones is absent; in the studies checked, under half of the shortfall reflects unresolved V genes, and no reason is known for the rest. The sample yields 150,000 or so clones; around 85% were counted once. The ten most abundant clones make up roughly 29% of the sample. What was sequenced was peripheral blood. These receptors came from a woman aged 55-70 years with acute or convalescent COVID-19.

The V call is TRBV10-2, the J call TRBJ1-4; TRBD1 matches at 9 bases. The germline CDR1 and CDR2 sequences are WSHSY and SAAADI. The CDR3 has 13 amino acids. Trimming removed 8 bases from V and 10 bases from J; junction bases left unmatched: 8. In DNA, the CDR3 is TGCGCCAGCGGGGGGACAGGGTACGGAAAACTGTTTTTT. Amino acid sequence: CASGGTGYGKLFF.

Points on this clone: The sample holds other DNA sequences that translate to the same CDR3. The chain couples TRBV15 to TRBJ1-3; D is possibly TRBD1 (5 bases). CDR1 and CDR2 (germline): LNHNV, YYDKDF (reference sequence). Between the trimmed V and J ends, which lost 1 base and 2 bases, there was a span of 9 bases. The CDR3 sequence is 15 residues long. The CDR3 here is CATSRVGGAGNTIYF. The DNA of the CDR3 is TGTGCCACCAGCAGAGTCGGGGGGGCTGGAAACACCATATATTTT.

The chain has TRBV28 and TRBJ1-5, with 7 bases fitting TRBD1. CDR3 length: 15 residues. Germline-derived CDR1 and CDR2 are MDHEN and SYDVKM. Unmatched junction bases numbered 7, after V lost 6 bases and J lost 2 bases. In DNA, the CDR3 is TGTGCCAGCAGCCTCCCAGGGGGAGGCAATCAGCCCCAGCATTTT. Translation: CASSLPGGGNQPQHF.

V is TRBV4-1 and J is TRBJ2-1; 10 bases are shared with TRBD2. V was clipped by 3 bases and J by 9 bases; unmatched bases: 17. Per germline, CDR1 MGHRA and CDR2 YSYEKL. The CDR3 loop spans 18 amino acids. The CDR3 nucleotides are TGCGCCAGCAGCCATCCTAAGAGCACTAGCGGGGTTCACGGTGAGCAGTTCTTC. This translates into CASSHPKSTSGVHGEQFF.

The chain has TRBV6-5 and TRBJ1-2, with 7 bases that match TRBD1. V was clipped by 8 bases and J by 3 bases; unmatched bases: 3. The CDR3 runs 12 residues. Germline assignment: CDR1 MNHEY and CDR2 SVGAGI. CDR3 residues: CASGDRYYGYTF. CDR3 coding DNA: TGTGCCAGCGGGGACAGATACTATGGCTACACCTTC.

This chain links TRBV18 with TRBJ1-5; no firm D call. Germline values: CDR1 KGHSH, CDR2 LQKENI. The CDR3 is 16 residues long. Trimming pared 6 bases from V and 2 bases from J, leaving 17 bases between. CDR3 DNA sequence: TGTGCCAGCTCGGCCCGGTCGGGAAACGGCAATCAGCCCCAGCATTTT. It specifies CASSARSGNGNQPQHF.

This clone was counted between two and nine times. This rearrangement joins TRBV5-1 to TRBJ2-3; tentatively, D is TRBD1 (5 bases). V dropped 2 bases and J dropped 2 bases, with 9 bases sitting between them. The CDR3 loop spans 14 amino acids. CDR1 and CDR2 (germline): SGHRS, YFSETQ. The CDR3: CASSLKTDTDTQYF. CDR3 sequence (DNA): TGCGCCAGCAGCTTAAAGACAGACACAGATACGCAGTATTTT.

In its sample, this clone was seen once. The rearrangement joins TRBV27 to TRBJ1-2, with 8 bases identical to TRBD1. Germline loops: CDR1 MNHEY, CDR2 SMNVEV (reference sequence). V lost 7 bases to trimming and J lost 8 bases; unmatched junction nucleotides: 9. CDR3 length: 13 residues. CDR3 nucleotides: TGTGCCAGCACCTCGGACAGGGTTGGAGGCTACACCTTC. It codes for CASTSDRVGGYTF.

This clone was picked up one time. The chain uses TRBV18 and TRBJ2-7, with 10 bases aligning to TRBD1. Trimming at V came to 3 bases and at J to 0 bases, leaving 5 bases not matched to a gene. The CDR3 loop spans 16 amino acids. Germline CDR1 reads KGHSH; CDR2 reads LQKENI. In nucleotides, the CDR3 is TGTGCCAGCTCACCGGATGGGACAGGGGACTCCTACGAGCAGTACGTC. Protein: CASSPDGTGDSYEQYV.

V gene TRBV3-1 (or the pseudogene TRBV3-2) combines with J gene TRBJ1-1, with 7 bases aligning to TRBD1. This CDR3 is 15 amino acids long. Germline CDR1 LGHDT, CDR2 YNNKEL (reference sequence). The V and J ends lost 2 bases and 5 bases, in that order; junction bases with no gene match: 8. The DNA for the CDR3 is TGTGCCAGCAGCCAACGACAGGGTAGTTGGACTGAAGCTTTCTTT. Translating it yields CASSQRQGSWTEAFF.

The chain carries TRBV4-1 and TRBJ1-2, with D unresolved. V lost 1 base and J 1 base, leaving 4 bases between the germline ends. The CDR3 is 13 residues long. The germline gives CDR1 MGHRA, CDR2 YSYEKL. The CDR3 nucleotides are TGCGCCAGCAGCCAAGCCGTTAACTATGGCTACACCTTC. Its protein is CASSQAVNYGYTF.

Notes on this clone: Germline is not matched at one junction end, which may reflect a read error. CDR3 DNA: TGTGCTAGCAGCTTATCCATGTCAGATACGCAGTATTTT. Residues: CASSLSMSDTQYF. The chain carries TRBV7-7 and TRBJ2-3; D is uncertain. Germline loops: CDR1 SSHAT, CDR2 FNYEAQ (reference sequence). The CDR3 extends over 13 amino acids.

The genes are TRBV18 and TRBJ1-4; the D gene is possibly TRBD1 (6 bases). CDR3 size: 14 residues. CDR1 KGHSH and CDR2 LQKENI come from the germline V gene. With 3 bases removed from V and 7 bases from J, the gap between germline ends came to 12 bases. For the CDR3, the DNA is TGTGCCAGCTCACCGGGGCAGGGGTTTGAAAAACTGTTTTTT. This translates into CASSPGQGFEKLFF.

This chain connects TRBV7-9 to TRBJ1-1; no definite D call. The CDR3 runs to 15 residues. Germline-derived CDR1 and CDR2 are SEHNR and FQNEAQ (reference sequence). V was cut by 2 bases and J by 1 base, with 11 bases left in between. This chain's CDR3 is CASSLHHTQNTEAFF. In DNA, the CDR3 is TGTGCCAGCAGCTTACATCACACCCAGAACACTGAAGCTTTCTTT.

This clone showed up just once. The chain couples TRBV30 to TRBJ1-2; no definite D call. The germline V gene encodes CDR1 GTSNPN and CDR2 SVGIG (reference sequence). This CDR3 region has 12 residues. V was trimmed by 2 bases and J by 0 bases, leaving 4 bases between them. As DNA, the CDR3 is TGTGCCTGGAGTCCATCTAACTATGGCTACACCTTC. It codes for CAWSPSNYGYTF.

V is TRBV18 and J is TRBJ2-7; D call uncertain. The CDR3 has 13 residues. Trimming shortened V by 6 bases and J by 1 base, and 10 bases separated the two germline ends. Germline CDR1 reads KGHSH; CDR2 reads LQKENI. The CDR3 loop reads CASSNRESYEQYF. CDR3 coding DNA: TGTGCCAGCTCGAATCGAGAGTCCTACGAGCAGTACTTC.

In its sample, this clone was seen a few times. The V gene is TRBV4-2, the J gene TRBJ1-4; 7 bases map to TRBD1. V shed 1 base and J 4 bases; nucleotides not matched to a gene: 0. Germline V gene data show CDR1 as LGHNA and CDR2 as YNFKEQ. This CDR3 comprises 14 residues. CDR3 bases: TGTGCCAGCAGCCAAGGGGACAGTAATGAAAAACTGTTTTTT. Amino acid sequence: CASSQGDSNEKLFF.

The chain recombines TRBV7-9 with TRBJ2-4, with D perhaps TRBD1 (5 bases). Trimming took 1 base from V and 0 from J, leaving 19 bases between them. CDR3 length: 19 amino acids. CDR1 and CDR2 (germline): SEHNR, FQNEAQ (reference sequence). CDR3 bases: TGTGCCAGCAGCTTAGTCCCTCAGGGCCGTCCCCTAGCCAAAAACATTCAGTACTTC. Encoded protein: CASSLVPQGRPLAKNIQYF. Drawing the rest from reference TRBV7-9 and TRBJ2-4, the complete variable domain is DTGVSQNPRHKITKRGQNVTFRCDPISEHNRLYWYRQTLGQGPEFLTYFQNEAQLEKSRLLSDRFSAERPKGSFSTLEIQRTEQGDSAMYLCASSLVPQGRPLAKNIQYFGAGTRLSVL.

The chain links TRBV7-8 to TRBJ1-1; TRBD1 matches 7 bases. CDR1 is SGHVS and CDR2 is FQNEAQ in the germline V gene. CDR3 length: 14 residues. The J segment lost 11 bases and the V segment lost 5 bases, leaving 14 bases of the junction unmatched. As DNA, the CDR3 is TGTGCCAGCAGCCGGGACAGAAGCCTGAGTGGGGCTTTCTTT. This encodes CASSRDRSLSGAFF.

The CDR3 spells CAIRGPGRDTEAFF. CDR3 bases: TGTGCCATCAGGGGGCCCGGCCGTGACACTGAAGCTTTCTTT. The chain combines TRBV10-3 with TRBJ1-1; D may be TRBD1 (5 bases). CDR1 is ENHRY and CDR2 is SYGVKD in the germline V gene. This CDR3 contains 14 residues. The V gene lost 6 bases and the J gene lost 3 bases, with 14 bases spanning the gap.

The rearrangement links TRBV11-2 to TRBJ1-5; 8 bases are shared with TRBD1. This CDR3 contains 16 residues. V gave up 1 base and J gave up 6 bases; unmatched junction bases: 8. CDR1 and CDR2 from the germline V gene are SGHAT and FQNNGV. DNA of the CDR3: TGTGCCAGCAGCTTAGGGGGGCCGGGACAGGTTCAGCCCCAGCATTTT. It encodes CASSLGGPGQVQPQHF.

The J gene is TRBJ2-1, the V gene TRBV7-3; TRBD2 agrees at 12 bases. The CDR3 spans 15 residues. J was trimmed by 7 bases and V by 4 bases; bases with no gene match: 5. Germline V lookup: CDR1 SGHTA, CDR2 FQGTGA. CDR3 in DNA: TGTGCCAGCAGCTCCTCCGGACTAGCGGGAAATGAGCAGTTCTTC. Protein: CASSSSGLAGNEQFF.

This clone is a singleton in its sample. This rearrangement joins TRBV2 to TRBJ2-7, with 10 bases that match TRBD2. CDR1 and CDR2 from the germline V gene are SNHLY and FYNNEI. The CDR3 runs 13 residues. J gave up 3 bases and V 6 bases, and 2 bases lay outside the gene matches. The chain's CDR3 is CASRASGGYEQYV. The CDR3 DNA follows: TGTGCCAGCAGGGCTAGCGGGGGCTACGAGCAGTACGTC.

CDR3 DNA: TGTGCCAGCAGGACAGCGCCGGGGCCCCAGCATTTT. It is translated as CASRTAPGPQHF. V gene TRBV28 combines with J gene TRBJ1-5, with TRBD1 as a possible D gene (5 bases). V lost 6 bases, J lost 9 bases, and 12 bases lay in between. The germline CDR1 and CDR2 sequences are MDHEN and SYDVKM. The CDR3 loop spans 12 amino acids.

The chain recombines TRBV3-1 (or the pseudogene TRBV3-2) with TRBJ2-5, with D possibly being TRBD1 (6 bases). V lost 1 base, J lost 5 bases, and 23 bases lay in between. The CDR3 sequence is 18 residues long. CDR1 LGHDT and CDR2 YNNKEL come from the germline V gene (reference sequence). The CDR3 loop is CASSQGPPSRGLGETQYF. CDR3 nucleotide sequence: TGTGCCAGCAGCCAAGGTCCACCCAGCAGGGGCTTGGGGGAGACCCAGTACTTC.

The chain has TRBV5-1 and TRBJ2-1, with D hard to call. From germline, CDR1 is SGHRS and CDR2 YFSETQ. The CDR3 covers 12 residues. Trimming pared 0 bases from V and 7 bases from J, leaving 5 bases between. CDR3 in DNA: TGCGCCAGCAGCTTGGACACAAATGAGCAGTTCTTC. It codes for CASSLDTNEQFF.

This clone has only one observation. V is TRBV25-1 and J is TRBJ1-4; 7 nucleotides align to TRBD1. Germline CDR1 MGHDK, CDR2 SYGVNS. The CDR3 sequence is 16 residues long. With 4 bases clipped from V and 8 bases from J, the junction kept 13 bases outside the gene matches. The CDR3 spells CASSGGLGQRAEKLFF. The CDR3 nucleotides are TGTGCCAGCAGTGGGGGATTGGGACAGCGCGCGGAAAAACTGTTTTTT.

With regard to this clone: The same CDR3 is also encoded by other DNA sequences in this sample. The genes are TRBV6-5 and TRBJ1-3; D unresolved. Germline V gene data show CDR1 as MNHEY and CDR2 as SVGAGI. This CDR3 has 15 residues. V lost 0 bases and J 0 bases, leaving 6 bases between the germline ends. The CDR3 loop reads CASSYSSSSGNTIYF. Here the CDR3 DNA reads TGTGCCAGCAGTTACTCTTCCAGCTCTGGAAACACCATATATTTT.

The genes are TRBV7-2 and TRBJ2-5; D remains unclear. Germline V lookup: CDR1 SGHTA, CDR2 FQGNSA. V was trimmed by 1 base and J by 7 bases, leaving 13 bases between them. The CDR3 contains 14 residues. As DNA, the CDR3 is TGTGCCAGCAGCTTAGACCAGGCCCTGAGGACCCAGTACTTC. It yields the protein CASSLDQALRTQYF.